The 10 T cell receptor beta chains presented below share a single source sample, sequenced in a study of blood T cells in healthy people across ages. Primed by a sample-barcoded 5' primer and a J-beta primer mix, a second PCR proceeded for 7 to 11 cycles. TCRdb fed the 5' RACE reads into MiXCR, producing one record per CDR3 protein. The sample includes about 1,600,000 distinct CDR3 sequences, 42% of them seen just once. The specimen sequenced was blood. These receptors came from a woman aged 18-29 years in good health.

This clonotype was observed a few times. This chain links TRBV27 with TRBJ1-2, with TRBD1 matching over 9 bases. V lost 0 bases, J lost 7 bases, and 6 bases stayed unmatched. This CDR3 contains 15 residues. Germline loops: CDR1 MNHEY, CDR2 SMNVEV (reference sequence). The CDR3 sequence is CASSLSHRGQLGYTF. The DNA for the CDR3 is TGTGCCAGCAGTTTATCTCACAGGGGGCAGCTTGGCTACACCTTC.

The chain uses TRBV14 and TRBJ2-1; 11 nucleotides match TRBD2. V lost 0 bases to trimming and J lost 9 bases; unmatched junction nucleotides: 13. The CDR3 loop spans 18 amino acids. Germline V gene data show CDR1 as SGHDN and CDR2 as FVKESK. The CDR3 coding sequence is TGTGCCAGCAGCCAAGATCTCGTCACTAGCGGGAGTTTGCTTGAGCAGTTCTTC. Residues: CASSQDLVTSGSLLEQFF.

This clonotype has more than one count but fewer than ten. The chain couples TRBV6-1 to TRBJ2-1; the D is unclear. CDR3 size: 16 residues. CDR1 MNHNS and CDR2 SASEGT come from the germline V gene. The ends were cut back, 7 bases at V and 6 bases at J, with 22 bases in the middle. The chain's CDR3 is CASIVGDQVTGNEQFF. The CDR3 region has the DNA TGTGCCAGCATAGTAGGAGATCAGGTTACGGGCAATGAGCAGTTCTTC.

Only a few counts were recorded for this clonotype. The J gene is TRBJ2-3, the V gene TRBV2; 9 positions match TRBD1. The V gene's germline CDR1 is SNHLY and CDR2 FYNNEI. The J segment lost 3 bases and the V segment lost 8 bases, leaving 6 bases of the junction unmatched. The length of the CDR3 is 14 residues. The CDR3 DNA sequence: TGTGCCAGCGAACCGGGACAGGGAACAGATACGCAGTATTTT. Amino acids: CASEPGQGTDTQYF.

The J gene is TRBJ2-1, the V gene TRBV10-3; D may be TRBD2 (6 bases). Deletions cut 1 base from V and 0 bases from J, with 10 bases between. Germline CDR1 reads ENHRY; CDR2 reads SYGVKD. The CDR3 totals 16 residues. The CDR3 region is CAISEYRESSYNEQFF. The CDR3 DNA sequence: TGTGCCATCAGTGAGTACCGGGAGAGCTCCTACAATGAGCAGTTCTTC.

The gene calls are TRBV7-9 and TRBJ2-6; TRBD1 aligns across 10 bases. This CDR3 is 19 amino acids long. Germline V gives CDR1 SEHNR, CDR2 FQNEAQ (reference sequence). V trimming: 5 bases; J trimming: 2 bases; junction bases outside the gene matches: 12. CDR3 DNA: TGTGCCAGCAGCCTCTCGACAGGGGGCGCTTCAACTGGGGCCAACGTCCTGACTTTC. Its translation: CASSLSTGGASTGANVLTF.

The genes are TRBV4-1 and TRBJ1-1; D not resolved. Germline CDR1 and CDR2: MGHRA and YSYEKL. CDR3 size: 16 residues. Trimming pared 0 bases from V and 6 bases from J, leaving 17 bases between. The CDR3 protein is CASSQDRTGLRPEAFF. CDR3 bases: TGCGCCAGCAGCCAAGATCGCACGGGCCTCCGGCCTGAAGCTTTCTTT.

In this sample, this clonotype turned up once. The genes are TRBV27 and TRBJ2-1, with D perhaps TRBD1 or TRBD2 (5 bases each). The DNA end favors TRBJ2-7, so the J call may be wrong. The CDR3 consists of 15 residues. Germline assignment: CDR1 MNHEY and CDR2 SMNVEV (reference sequence). The DNA for the CDR3 is TGTGCCAGCAGCCCCCTAGGGGACGGGAATGATGGGCAGTACTTC. This translates into CASSPLGDGNDGQYF.

The rearrangement uses TRBV7-9 and TRBJ2-1, with 7 bases fitting TRBD2. With 7 bases clipped from V and 7 bases from J, the junction kept 13 bases outside the gene matches. This CDR3 comprises 15 residues. Germline CDR1 SEHNR, CDR2 FQNEAQ (reference sequence). Here the CDR3 DNA reads TGTGCCAGCATCAAGGCGGGACTAATGGGTAATGAGCAGTTCTTC. This translates into CASIKAGLMGNEQFF. Looking up the rest from reference TRBV7-9 and TRBJ2-1 gives the full variable domain: DTGVSQNPRHKITKRGQNVTFRCDPISEHNRLYWYRQTLGQGPEFLTYFQNEAQLEKSRLLSDRFSAERPKGSFSTLEIQRTEQGDSAMYLCASIKAGLMGNEQFFGPGTRLTVL.

This clonotype has just one count. J is TRBJ2-7 and V is TRBV20-1, with 7 nucleotides matching TRBD1. The germline CDR1 and CDR2 sequences are DFQATT and SNEGSKA (reference sequence). CDR3 length: 15 amino acids. Trimming at V came to 2 bases and at J to 7 bases, leaving 14 bases not matched to a gene. CDR3 DNA sequence: TGCAGTGCTAGAAATGCGAGGGGGCCAGGCAATGAGCAGTACTTC. Amino acids: CSARNARGPGNEQYF.